This T cell receptor beta chain was recovered during a study of T-cell reconstitution after alpha-beta-depleted transplantation in children. Study-wide findings and caveats: Once a year had passed after transplant, T-cell counts and diversity came mostly from newly produced T cells. Several hundred expanded graft clones reportedly were the source of alpha-beta T cells about two months after transplant.

The CDR3 is made up of 11 amino acids. The germline V gene encodes CDR1 KGHDR and CDR2 SFDVKD. Trimming took 0 bases from V and 10 from J, leaving 3 bases between them. Notes on this clonotype: Its antigen remains unknown.

The authors prepared the TCRbeta library with unique molecular identifiers. TCRdb ran MiXCR on the PCR reads and lists one entry per CDR3 protein. This table holds 750,000 to 950,000 distinct CDR3 sequences, about 15% found once. This chain joins TRBV24-1 and TRBJ2-1; D unresolved. The TCR originated in a male patient aged 10 to 17 who had a stem cell transplant for acute lymphoblastic leukemia, so the T cells may come from the graft donor. The material was PBMCs, mostly from graft donor cells, obtained 360 days after TCRalphabeta/CD19-depleted stem cell transplant. The CDR3 protein is CATSDLIEQFF. The CDR3 DNA reads as TGTGCCACCAGTGATTTGATCGAGCAGTTCTTC.